Below, 18 T cell receptor beta chains from the same sample are listed, as sequenced in a study of cytomegalovirus exposure and HLA in healthy donors (dated by TCRdb to 2016 to 2017). Receptor libraries were prepared by the immunoSEQ multiplex PCR assay. For the multiplex PCR, a mixture combining 60 forward primers for TCR Vbeta segments and 13 reverse primers for TCR Jbeta segments was used. In its TCRdb copy, this immuneACCESS table keeps in-frame sequences only and misses some clones. Where compared with another copy, unresolved V genes explain less than half of these, and the others have no known cause. The sample table records fewer than 150,000 clones; 70% of these occur just once. Roughly 1.7% of the sample rests with the top ten. The sample taken for sequencing was PBMCs. The receptors were gathered from a woman aged 25 to 39 in good health and CMV-seronegative.

In nucleotides, the CDR3 is TGTGCCAGCAGCTCACGACTAGGGGGCGATACGCAGTATTTT. Translating gives CASSSRLGGDTQYF. J is TRBJ2-3 and V is TRBV11-2, with D tentatively TRBD1 (7 bases). Germline CDR1 reads SGHAT; CDR2 reads FQNNGV. CDR3 size: 14 residues. V was trimmed by 4 bases and J by 6 bases, leaving 14 bases between them.

The gene calls are TRBV2 and TRBJ2-5; 11 nucleotides align to TRBD2. The CDR3 contains 15 residues. Germline CDR1 is SNHLY and CDR2 is FYNNEI. V trimming: 4 bases; J trimming: 5 bases; junction bases outside the gene matches: 6. CDR3 bases: TGTGCCAGCAGTGTCGACCTAGCGGGAGGCGAGACCCAGTACTTC. This encodes CASSVDLAGGETQYF. Variable domain in full (rest from reference TRBV2 and TRBJ2-5): EPEVTQTPSHQVTQMGQEVILRCVPISNHLYFYWYRQILGQKVEFLVSFYNNEISEKSEIFDDQFSVERPDGSNFTLKIRSTKLEDSAMYFCASSVDLAGGETQYFGPGTRLLVL.

This rearrangement joins TRBV5-1 to TRBJ2-3; 12 bases are shared with TRBD1. The V segment lost 4 bases and the J segment 4 bases; nucleotides outside the gene matches: 4. CDR1 and CDR2 (germline): SGHRS, YFSETQ. The CDR3 runs to 15 residues. CDR3 protein: CASSRGQGAPDTQYF. The DNA of the CDR3 is TGCGCCAGCAGCCGGGGACAGGGGGCCCCAGATACGCAGTATTTT.

This CDR3 reads CASSARSGRAGETQYF. The CDR3, as DNA: TGTGCCAGCAGCGCCCGTAGCGGGAGGGCCGGGGAGACCCAGTACTTC. The chain recombines TRBV11-3 with TRBJ2-5; 11 positions match TRBD2. Germline values: CDR1 SGHNT, CDR2 YENEEA. The CDR3 contains 16 residues. The V gene end was trimmed by 5 bases and the J gene end by 5 bases; junction bases not matched to a gene: 10.

This sequence joins TRBV2 and TRBJ2-1; the D gene is possibly TRBD2 (6 bases). In germline, CDR1 is SNHLY, CDR2 FYNNEI. The CDR3 consists of 14 residues. With 6 bases removed from V and 6 bases from J, the gap between germline ends came to 15 bases. CDR3 sequence reads: CASSQELATNEQFF. The CDR3 bases are TGTGCCAGCAGCCAAGAACTAGCAACCAATGAGCAGTTCTTC.

The rearrangement links TRBV9 to TRBJ2-7, with D perhaps matching TRBD1 (6 bases). V shed 4 bases and J shed 2 bases, with 19 bases lying between them. The length of the CDR3 is 16 residues. Looked up from germline, CDR1 is SGDLS and CDR2 is YYNGEE. CDR3 DNA: TGTGCCAGCAGCCCTCGACAGGACCACGTACCCTACGAGCAGTACGTC. This sequence encodes CASSPRQDHVPYEQYV.

Only a few counts were recorded for this clone. The chain joins TRBV5-5 to TRBJ2-7; TRBD2 might be the D (6 bases). CDR1 and CDR2 from the germline V gene are SGHKS and YYEKEE (reference sequence). V shed 0 bases and J shed 6 bases, with 16 bases lying between them. This CDR3 contains 15 residues. CDR3 in DNA: TGTGCCAGCAGCTTGGCCGCTAGCGACGGTCTCGAGCAGTACTTC. Translated, it gives CASSLAASDGLEQYF.

The V and J genes are TRBV5-1 and TRBJ1-2; D is undetermined. V was pared by 4 bases and J by 6 bases, with 10 bases between. The length of the CDR3 is 12 residues. Germline V CDR1 and CDR2: SGHRS, YFSETQ. CDR3 loop: CASSPGGDGYTF. The CDR3 DNA sequence: TGCGCCAGCAGCCCGGGTGGTGATGGCTACACCTTC.

V gene TRBV7-3 combines with J gene TRBJ2-2; TRBD2 matches at 9 bases. The V gene's germline CDR1 is SGHTA and CDR2 FQGTGA. The CDR3 length is 16 residues. The V gene end was trimmed by 2 bases and the J gene end by 3 bases; junction bases not matched to a gene: 4. The CDR3 DNA is TGTGCCAGCAGCTTACTGGCGGGGGGGCACACCGGGGAGCTGTTTTTT. Protein product: CASSLLAGGHTGELFF.

The chain recombines TRBV7-2 with TRBJ2-7, with a weak D call TRBD2 (5 bases). Germline values: CDR1 SGHTA, CDR2 FQGNSA. The V and J ends lost 5 bases and 9 bases respectively, with 20 bases between them. The CDR3 is made up of 14 amino acids. DNA for the CDR3: TGTGCCAGCAGCCCTAGGACTCCACCTAGTCGGCAGTACTTC. Translation gives CASSPRTPPSRQYF.

This sequence joins TRBV7-9 and TRBJ1-3; 8 positions agree with TRBD1. The germline V gene encodes CDR1 SEHNR and CDR2 FQNEAQ (reference sequence). The trim removed 6 bases at V and 0 bases at J, leaving 4 bases unmatched. CDR3 size: 15 residues. CDR3 protein: CASRDRGLSGNTIYF. The CDR3 DNA reads as TGTGCCAGCAGAGACAGGGGACTCTCTGGAAACACCATATATTTT.

J is TRBJ1-2 and V is TRBV9, with a tentative D call TRBD1 (5 bases). The CDR3 consists of 13 residues. Germline CDR1 reads SGDLS; CDR2 reads YYNGEE. Trimming cost V 4 bases and J 8 bases, with 15 bases left between them. Here the CDR3 DNA reads TGTGCCAGCAGCCCGGACACGAAGGGAGGCTACACCTTC. This codes for CASSPDTKGGYTF. Supplemented by reference TRBV9 and TRBJ1-2, the full variable domain reads DSGVTQTPKHLITATGQRVTLRCSPRSGDLSVYWYQQSLDQGLQFLIQYYNGEERAKGNILERFSAQQFPDLHSELNLSSLELGDSALYFCASSPDTKGGYTFGSGTRLTVV.

This chain links TRBV15 with TRBJ2-1; tentatively, D is TRBD2 (5 bases). Per germline, CDR1 LNHNV and CDR2 YYDKDF (reference sequence). The V gene lost 1 base and the J gene lost 8 bases, with 12 bases spanning the gap. The CDR3 has 14 amino acids. DNA for the CDR3: TGTGCCACCAGCAGAGGCCGAGGGATCGATGAGCAGTTCTTC. Encoded protein: CATSRGRGIDEQFF. The full variable domain, with the rest looked up from reference TRBV15 and TRBJ2-1, is DAMVIQNPRYQVTQFGKPVTLSCSQTLNHNVMYWYQQKSSQAPKLLFHYYDKDFNNEADTPDNFQSRRPNTSFCFLDIRSPGLGDTAMYLCATSRGRGIDEQFFGPGTRLTVL.

This chain uses TRBV18 with TRBJ2-3; D uncertain. Trimming left V 6 bases short and J 6 bases short, with 13 bases between. The CDR3 is 13 residues long. Looked up from germline, CDR1 is KGHSH and CDR2 is LQKENI. CDR3 sequence (DNA): TGTGCCAGCTCGAGTATGAGCGAGGATACGCAGTATTTT. As protein: CASSSMSEDTQYF.

J is TRBJ1-1 and V is TRBV6-1; perhaps TRBD1 as D (6 bases). V was cut by 6 bases and J by 3 bases, with 11 bases left in between. CDR1 and CDR2 from the germline V gene are MNHNS and SASEGT. This CDR3 has 13 amino acids. CDR3 DNA: TGTGCCAGCAGCGGGCAGGGGTACACTGAAGCTTTCTTT. Protein sequence: CASSGQGYTEAFF.

The chain joins TRBV7-3 to TRBJ2-3; 7 nucleotides match TRBD2. Germline loops: CDR1 SGHTA, CDR2 FQGTGA. V lost 5 bases and J lost 2; bases outside the gene matches: 19. The CDR3 sequence is 19 residues long. This CDR3 is CASSPKGGGDPSYTDTQYF. The CDR3 DNA sequence: TGTGCCAGCAGCCCAAAGGGTGGGGGGGACCCCTCATACACAGATACGCAGTATTTT.

V is TRBV5-6 and J is TRBJ2-5, with 15 bases identical to TRBD2. TRBJ2-7 matches the DNA end more closely, so the J call is doubtful. The CDR3 consists of 17 residues. Looked up from germline, CDR1 is SGHDT and CDR2 is YYEEEE. The CDR3 is CASSRTSGRAFSYEQYF. DNA for the CDR3: TGTGCCAGCAGCCGGACTAGCGGGAGGGCTTTCTCCTACGAGCAGTACTTC.

V usage is TRBV5-1 and J usage is TRBJ2-1, with a weak D call TRBD2 (6 bases). The length of the CDR3 is 14 residues. Trimming removed 0 bases at V and 4 bases at J, with 8 bases between. Germline V gene data show CDR1 as SGHRS and CDR2 as YFSETQ. The DNA of the CDR3 is TGCGCCAGCAGCTTGGGGGACTCATACAATGAGCAGTTCTTC. It encodes CASSLGDSYNEQFF.